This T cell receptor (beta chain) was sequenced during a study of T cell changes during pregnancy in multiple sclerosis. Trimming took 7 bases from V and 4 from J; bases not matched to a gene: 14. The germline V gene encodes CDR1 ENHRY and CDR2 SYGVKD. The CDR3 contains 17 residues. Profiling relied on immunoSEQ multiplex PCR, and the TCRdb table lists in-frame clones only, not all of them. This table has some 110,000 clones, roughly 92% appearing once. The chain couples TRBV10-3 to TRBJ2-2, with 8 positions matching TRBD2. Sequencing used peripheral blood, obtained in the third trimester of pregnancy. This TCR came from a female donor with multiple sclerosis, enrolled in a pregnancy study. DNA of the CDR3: TGTGCCATCAACATAGCGGGATTAACCCAGAGCACCGGGGAGCTGTTTTTT. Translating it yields CAINIAGLTQSTGELFF.